This note documents a single TCR beta chain sequence. Its antigen is not known. Library construction involved attaching unique molecular identifiers to individual cDNA molecules, which allowed quantitative, reproducible TCR counting. TCRdb ran MiXCR on the RACE reads and lists one entry per CDR3 protein. Among under 200,000 distinct CDR3 sequences listed, about 14% were seen once. This sample was included in a study of human T cells and chemical hapten exposure. Study in general: Enrolled patients were predominantly female and had alopecia areata, totalis or universalis. Study results and caveats: Expanded TCRs made up significantly more big CDR3 similarity clusters than controls did.

Specified time point: patch test 1, 2 weeks after DPC sensitization. Treatment described: therapeutic diphenylcyclopropenone sensitization with weekly scalp DPC. Whole blood, unfractionated, served as the material for total RNA extraction. V shed 7 bases and J shed 6 bases, with 6 bases lying between them. The CDR3 has 11 residues. The germline gives CDR1 WSHSY, CDR2 SAAADI. The rearrangement uses TRBV10-2 and TRBJ2-2; D unclear. Specimen: whole blood, collected in connection with sensitization to the hapten diphenylcyclopropenone (DPC). This clonotype originated in a woman aged 25 to 39 with alopecia areata. Some clones in this sample may be carry-over from other donors' samples. The CDR3 nucleotides are TGCGCCAGCACGAAAGCCGGGGAGCTGTTTTTT. This translates into CASTKAGELFF.